This TCR beta chain derives from a study of vaccination and CD4 T cells after COVID-19. General study findings and limits: Convalescent patients had 304 of 307 vaccine-specific clones showing spike mono-reactivity.

The CDR3 contains 14 residues. V was pared by 6 bases and J by 9 bases, with 15 bases between. With regard to this clonotype: The antigen remains undetermined.

Treatment noted: approximately nine-day PBMC culture with coronavirus spike peptide pools or control peptides (ViraFEST assay). Cultured CD4+ T cell DNA underwent sequencing with the Oncomine TCR Beta short-read assay. TCRdb fed the PCR reads into MiXCR, producing one record per CDR3 protein. The table has roughly 16,000 distinct CDR3 sequences, approximately 50% seen once; the top ten hold 9% to 10%. This sequence joins TRBV12-3 or TRBV12-4 and TRBJ1-6; weak D call: TRBD1 (6 bases). The receptor comes from a human donor who had recovered from COVID-19. The sample taken for sequencing was CD4+ T cells from blood, cultured in vitro. CDR3 sequence reads: CASSLDRTLSPLHF. The CDR3 nucleotides read TGTGCCAGCAGCCTAGACAGGACCCTTTCACCCCTCCACTTT.